This is a list of T cell receptor beta chains from one sample in a study of cytomegalovirus exposure and HLA in healthy donors. The method was immunoSEQ multiplex PCR; TCRdb's version includes in-frame clones alone and lacks a portion of them. The sample lists over 100,000 clones, roughly 73% occurring once. Source material: PBMCs. The receptor set was obtained from a male donor in good health and CMV-seronegative. The CDR3 runs from the conserved cysteine through the conserved F or W. A D gene is named only where the DNA matches it firmly. Clone size is stated in some rows and not others, as once, few, many or a class when expanded.

clone_size: .; d_call: .; v_call: TRBV7-2; j_call: TRBJ1-3; cdr3_nt: TGTGCCAGCAGCGGCCCTGGGGGCCCTAGTGACACCATATATTTT; cdr3_aa: CASSGPGGPSDTIYF
clone_size: .; d_call: TRBD1; v_call: TRBV5-1; j_call: TRBJ1-6; cdr3_nt: TGCGCCAGCAGCTCTGGACAGGAAAATAATTCACCCCTCCACTTT; cdr3_aa: CASSSGQENNSPLHF
clone_size: .; d_call: TRBD1; v_call: TRBV6-5; j_call: TRBJ1-2; cdr3_nt: TGTGCCAGCAGAACCGGGACAGGGAAGGGCTACACCTTC; cdr3_aa: CASRTGTGKGYTF
clone_size: once; d_call: TRBD1; v_call: TRBV15; j_call: TRBJ2-1; cdr3_nt: TGTGCCACCAGCGGGGGACAGGCGGATGAGCAGTTCTTC; cdr3_aa: CATSGGQADEQFF
clone_size: .; d_call: TRBD1; v_call: TRBV5-1; j_call: TRBJ1-1; cdr3_nt: TGCGCCAGCAGCACGACAGGGTCAGGGACTGAAGCTTTCTTT; cdr3_aa: CASSTTGSGTEAFF
clone_size: .; d_call: TRBD1; v_call: TRBV19; j_call: TRBJ1-4; cdr3_nt: TGTGCCAGTAGTGCCGGGACAGTCACTAATGAAAAACTGTTTTTT; cdr3_aa: CASSAGTVTNEKLFF
clone_size: .; d_call: .; v_call: TRBV4-3; j_call: TRBJ1-2; cdr3_nt: TGCGCCAGCAGCATCTCCTCGGGACTAAACTATGGCTACACCTTC; cdr3_aa: CASSISSGLNYGYTF
clone_size: .; d_call: .; v_call: TRBV13; j_call: TRBJ2-1; cdr3_nt: TGTGCCAGCAGCTTGTACAGCTCCTACAATGAGCAGTTCTTC; cdr3_aa: CASSLYSSYNEQFF
clone_size: once; d_call: TRBD1; v_call: TRBV5-1; j_call: TRBJ1-2; cdr3_nt: TGCGCCAGCAGAGAGGGACAGGGTTACGGCTACACCTTC; cdr3_aa: CASREGQGYGYTF
clone_size: .; d_call: TRBD2; v_call: TRBV18; j_call: TRBJ2-3; cdr3_nt: TGTGCCAGCTCACCAAGGACTAGCGAACGCACAGATACGCAGTATTTT; cdr3_aa: CASSPRTSERTDTQYF
clone_size: .; d_call: TRBD1; v_call: TRBV7-2; j_call: TRBJ1-1; cdr3_nt: TGTGCCAGCAGCTTAACGCAGGGGGTAGACACTGAAGCTTTCTTT; cdr3_aa: CASSLTQGVDTEAFF
clone_size: few; d_call: TRBD1; v_call: TRBV29-1; j_call: TRBJ1-2; cdr3_nt: TGCAGCGTTAACAGGGGCTATGGCTACACCTTC; cdr3_aa: CSVNRGYGYTF
clone_size: .; d_call: .; v_call: TRBV19; j_call: TRBJ2-2; cdr3_nt: TGTGCCAGTAGTATCCGAGTCGGGTCCGGGGAGCTGTTTTTT; cdr3_aa: CASSIRVGSGELFF
clone_size: .; d_call: TRBD1; v_call: TRBV9; j_call: TRBJ2-6; cdr3_nt: TGTGCCAGCAGCGGGCCCGGGACAGCTGAATTCTCTGGGGCCAACGTCCTGACTTTC; cdr3_aa: CASSGPGTAEFSGANVLTF
clone_size: .; d_call: TRBD2; v_call: TRBV6-1; j_call: TRBJ2-1; cdr3_nt: TGTGCCAGCACCCTAGCGGGGTCCTACAATGAGCAGTTCTTC; cdr3_aa: CASTLAGSYNEQFF
clone_size: .; d_call: TRBD2; v_call: TRBV13; j_call: TRBJ2-3; cdr3_nt: TGTGCCAGCATTCGAGCGGGGACGGGCGATACGCAGTATTTT; cdr3_aa: CASIRAGTGDTQYF
clone_size: .; d_call: .; v_call: TRBV4-3; j_call: TRBJ2-2; cdr3_nt: TGCGCCAGCAGCCATACAGGGTACCCCGGGGAGCTGTTTTTT; cdr3_aa: CASSHTGYPGELFF
clone_size: once; d_call: TRBD1; v_call: TRBV29-1; j_call: TRBJ1-4; cdr3_nt: TGCAGCGTGGAGCAGGGGGCACGGGCCAAACTGTTTTTT; cdr3_aa: CSVEQGARAKLFF
clone_size: .; d_call: .; v_call: TRBV9; j_call: TRBJ1-3; cdr3_nt: TGTGCCAGCAGTGCGTCCGGGATCCCCGGCAACACCATATATTTT; cdr3_aa: CASSASGIPGNTIYF
clone_size: .; d_call: TRBD1; v_call: TRBV27; j_call: TRBJ2-5; cdr3_nt: TGTGCCAGCAGTTCTTTGGACAGGGCACAAGAGACCCAGTACTTC; cdr3_aa: CASSSLDRAQETQYF
clone_size: .; d_call: .; v_call: TRBV5-6; j_call: TRBJ1-4; cdr3_nt: TGTGCCAGCAGCTTCGGGGATGAAAAACTGTTTTTT; cdr3_aa: CASSFGDEKLFF
clone_size: once; d_call: .; v_call: TRBV4-1; j_call: TRBJ2-5; cdr3_nt: TGCGCCAGCAGCCAAGAAGGGGGCGGGACCCACCCGGGAGAAGAGACCCAGTACTTC; cdr3_aa: CASSQEGGGTHPGEETQYF
clone_size: .; d_call: .; v_call: TRBV21-1; j_call: TRBJ1-3; cdr3_nt: TGTGCCAGCAAGGGGGCGGCAGGGAACGACTCTGGAAACACCATATATTTT; cdr3_aa: CASKGAAGNDSGNTIYF
clone_size: .; d_call: .; v_call: TRBV23-1; j_call: TRBJ2-3; cdr3_nt: TGCGCCAGCAGTCAGCCAGGGGGGATAGATACGCAGTATTTT; cdr3_aa: CASSQPGGIDTQYF
clone_size: few; d_call: .; v_call: TRBV25-1; j_call: TRBJ1-1; cdr3_nt: TGTGCCAGCAGTGAATGGGCAGTGAACACTGAAGCTTTCTTT; cdr3_aa: CASSEWAVNTEAFF
clone_size: few; d_call: .; v_call: TRBV4-3; j_call: TRBJ1-1; cdr3_nt: TGCGCCAGCAGCCAAGCAGGGGTAGGCACTGAAGCTTTCTTT; cdr3_aa: CASSQAGVGTEAFF
clone_size: few; d_call: .; v_call: TRBV6-6; j_call: TRBJ2-7; cdr3_nt: TGTGCCAGCAGTACCCCGGTCTACGAGCAGTACTTC; cdr3_aa: CASSTPVYEQYF
clone_size: .; d_call: TRBD2; v_call: TRBV9; j_call: TRBJ2-1; cdr3_nt: TGTGCCAGCAGCGTCCAGACTAGCGGGGCATACAATGAGCAGTTCTTC; cdr3_aa: CASSVQTSGAYNEQFF
clone_size: .; d_call: TRBD1; v_call: TRBV19; j_call: TRBJ2-3; cdr3_nt: TGTGCCAGTAGTATAATCAGGACAGGAAACACAGATACGCAGTATTTT; cdr3_aa: CASSIIRTGNTDTQYF
clone_size: .; d_call: TRBD2; v_call: TRBV9; j_call: TRBJ2-7; cdr3_nt: TGTGCCAGCAGCGGGGGGGTGGGACTAGCACAAATCGAGCAGTACTTC; cdr3_aa: CASSGGVGLAQIEQYF
clone_size: .; d_call: TRBD1; v_call: TRBV6-5; j_call: TRBJ1-4; cdr3_nt: TGTGCCAGCAGTTTGACAGGGGTAAATGAAAAACTGTTTTTT; cdr3_aa: CASSLTGVNEKLFF
clone_size: .; d_call: TRBD1; v_call: TRBV11-2; j_call: TRBJ1-3; cdr3_nt: TGTGCCAGCAGCTTAACACAGGGGGTCTCTGGAAACACCATATATTTT; cdr3_aa: CASSLTQGVSGNTIYF
clone_size: once; d_call: .; v_call: TRBV6-5; j_call: TRBJ1-5; cdr3_nt: TGTGCCAGCAGTTACTCGCAGGACTTCGGCAATCAGCCCCAGCATTTT; cdr3_aa: CASSYSQDFGNQPQHF
clone_size: .; d_call: .; v_call: TRBV27; j_call: TRBJ1-6; cdr3_nt: TGTGCCAGCAGTTTAAGAGAAGCGGGTCCCAATTCACCCCTCCACTTT; cdr3_aa: CASSLREAGPNSPLHF
clone_size: .; d_call: TRBD1; v_call: TRBV19; j_call: TRBJ1-4; cdr3_nt: TGTGCCAGTAGCCCGGACAGGGGCGAGGGTCGGGAAAAACTGTTTTTT; cdr3_aa: CASSPDRGEGREKLFF
clone_size: .; d_call: .; v_call: TRBV11-2; j_call: TRBJ2-5; cdr3_nt: TGTGCCAGCAGCCCCCAGACTAGTTTCCGAGAGACCCAGTACTTC; cdr3_aa: CASSPQTSFRETQYF
clone_size: .; d_call: .; v_call: TRBV18; j_call: TRBJ1-1; cdr3_nt: TGTGCCAGCTCACCATCAAGGACAGCGAACACTGAAGCTTTCTTT; cdr3_aa: CASSPSRTANTEAFF
clone_size: once; d_call: .; v_call: TRBV6-5; j_call: TRBJ2-3; cdr3_nt: TGTGCCAGCCAGGGATCCACAGATACGCAGTATTTT; cdr3_aa: CASQGSTDTQYF
clone_size: .; d_call: .; v_call: TRBV5-4; j_call: TRBJ1-2; cdr3_nt: TGTGCCAGCAGCTTTCGGGCGGGCCTTTCCGGCTACACCTTC; cdr3_aa: CASSFRAGLSGYTF
clone_size: .; d_call: .; v_call: TRBV6-6; j_call: TRBJ2-5; cdr3_nt: TGTGCCAGCAGTTGGACAGTCCAAGAGACCCAGTACTTC; cdr3_aa: CASSWTVQETQYF
clone_size: .; d_call: .; v_call: TRBV7-2; j_call: TRBJ2-2; cdr3_nt: TGTGCCAGCAGCTTACAGGGCACCGGGGAGCTGTTTTTT; cdr3_aa: CASSLQGTGELFF
clone_size: .; d_call: .; v_call: TRBV7-8; j_call: TRBJ1-3; cdr3_nt: TGTGCCAGCTCCCCCTTGGGGGGAAATAATGGAAACACCATATATTTT; cdr3_aa: CASSPLGGNNGNTIYF
clone_size: .; d_call: TRBD1; v_call: TRBV4-3; j_call: TRBJ1-2; cdr3_nt: TGCGCCAGCAGCCAAGTCGCCCTCGAGGATGGGACAGGGGGCTTCTATGGCTACACCTTC; cdr3_aa: CASSQVALEDGTGGFYGYTF
clone_size: .; d_call: TRBD1; v_call: TRBV30; j_call: TRBJ1-1; cdr3_nt: TGTGCCAGGGACAGGGGGGTAATGAACACTGAAGCTTTCTTT; cdr3_aa: CARDRGVMNTEAFF
clone_size: .; d_call: TRBD1; v_call: TRBV7-9; j_call: TRBJ2-1; cdr3_nt: TGTGCCAGCAGCTTTACGCAGGGGGCGAGTGAGCAGTTCTTC; cdr3_aa: CASSFTQGASEQFF
clone_size: .; d_call: TRBD1; v_call: TRBV19; j_call: TRBJ1-1; cdr3_nt: TGTGCCAGTGATTTGAGTGGACAGGCGAACACTGAAGCTTTCTTT; cdr3_aa: CASDLSGQANTEAFF
clone_size: few; d_call: TRBD1; v_call: TRBV5-1; j_call: TRBJ1-2; cdr3_nt: TGCGCCAGCAGCTTGGCCATGGACAGGGGAACAACTAACTATGGCTACACCTTC; cdr3_aa: CASSLAMDRGTTNYGYTF
clone_size: few; d_call: .; v_call: TRBV6-6; j_call: TRBJ2-7; cdr3_nt: TGTGCCAGCAGTCCGCAGGGGAGCTACGAGCAGTACTTC; cdr3_aa: CASSPQGSYEQYF
clone_size: few; d_call: .; v_call: TRBV5-1; j_call: TRBJ2-7; cdr3_nt: TGCGCCAGCAGCCCCGGGGACAACAACGAGCAGTACTTC; cdr3_aa: CASSPGDNNEQYF